Below, 3 T cell receptor beta chains from the same sample are listed, as sequenced in a study of T cell responses to AZD1222 COVID-19 vaccine (dated by TCRdb to the early 2020s). The method was the immunoSEQ multiplex PCR assay. TCRdb mirrors the immuneACCESS table, restricted to in-frame sequences. Some clones are absent from its copies; in checked studies, under half trace to an unresolved V gene, and the reason for the others is unknown. Recorded for this sample are under 150,000 clones; around 94% of them occurred a single time. 2.5% to 3% of the sample lies in the top ten. The time point label for this specimen denotes: baseline before first vaccination. This sample comprised peripheral blood, obtained on day 0 of AZD1222 vaccination. These receptors all stem from an adult in good health.

Here the CDR3 DNA reads TGTGCCAGCAGTTTCGGGGCCAATCAGCCCCAGCATTTT. The encoded protein is CASSFGANQPQHF. J is TRBJ1-5 and V is TRBV28; possibly TRBD1 for D (5 bases). Germline V gives CDR1 MDHEN, CDR2 SYDVKM. V was pared by 3 bases and J by 3 bases, with 6 bases between. CDR3 length: 13 amino acids.

The sample holds one count of this clone. This chain uses TRBV3-1 (or the pseudogene TRBV3-2) with TRBJ1-4, with D possibly matching TRBD1 (5 bases). The CDR3 covers 14 residues. V gave up 1 base and J gave up 7 bases, with 10 bases separating them. In germline, CDR1 is LGHDT, CDR2 YNNKEL (reference sequence). CDR3 amino acids: CASSQGRGGEKLFF. CDR3 coding DNA: TGTGCCAGCAGCCAAGGGAGGGGTGGTGAAAAACTGTTTTTT.

This clone was seen once. The V and J genes are TRBV4-1 and TRBJ2-7, with 11 bases fitting TRBD2. The germline gives CDR1 MGHRA, CDR2 YSYEKL. The CDR3 is 17 amino acids. V lost 4 bases to trimming and J lost 4 bases; unmatched junction nucleotides: 12. The CDR3 DNA reads as TGCGCCAGCAGCCCAACAGTAGCGGGAGGGCCGGGTTACGAGCAGTACTTC. This encodes CASSPTVAGGPGYEQYF.